Following are 29 T cell receptor beta chains from one sample sequenced in a study of early T cells in non-severe SARS-CoV-2 infection. TCRdb re-derived calls from the 5' RACE reads in MiXCR, one entry per CDR3 protein. The table lists 98,000 or so distinct CDR3 sequences, roughly an eighth of them singletons. What was sequenced was whole blood. The receptor source for this set is an adult who was a healthcare worker with PCR-confirmed SARS-CoV-2 infection or an uninfected control (not recorded which).

This clonotype has ten or more counts. The chain couples TRBV6-5 to TRBJ2-7; 7 bases are a match to TRBD1. The CDR3 sequence is 12 residues long. Per germline, CDR1 MNHEY and CDR2 SVGAGI. J gave up 4 bases and V 6 bases, and 3 bases lay outside the gene matches. CDR3 bases: TGTGCCAGCAGAGGCAGGGGGTACGAGCAGTACTTC. Translated, it gives CASRGRGYEQYF.

Ten or more counts support this clonotype. The rearrangement links TRBV6-2 or TRBV6-3 to TRBJ2-7; the D is unclear. The ends were cut back, 0 bases at V and 3 bases at J, with 12 bases in the middle. This CDR3 is built from 15 residues. Germline assignment: CDR1 MNHEY and CDR2 SVGEGT. In nucleotides, the CDR3 is TGTGCCAGCAGTTACTCCCAGATAGCACGCTACGAGCAGTACTTC. This sequence encodes CASSYSQIARYEQYF.

This chain connects TRBV20-1 to TRBJ2-2, with D perhaps being TRBD1 or TRBD2 (6 bases each). Trimming took 0 bases from V and 5 from J, leaving 13 bases between them. In germline, CDR1 is DFQATT, CDR2 SNEGSKA (reference sequence). The CDR3 runs to 15 residues. CDR3 DNA sequence: TGCAGTGCTAGAGACGAGACAGGAGGGACCGGGGAGCTGTTTTTT. Its protein is CSARDETGGTGELFF.

This clonotype has only a few counts. The genes are TRBV20-1 and TRBJ1-6; TRBD1 agrees at 9 bases. Losses at the gene ends were 6 bases for V and 9 bases for J; bases not matched to a gene: 9. The CDR3 spans 14 residues. The germline CDR1 and CDR2 sequences are DFQATT and SNEGSKA (reference sequence). CDR3 amino acids: CSAPTGGFTSPLHF. The DNA of the CDR3 is TGCAGTGCACCAACAGGGGGCTTTACTTCACCCCTCCACTTT.

The chain employs TRBV2 and TRBJ1-1; 9 bases are a match to TRBD1. V shed 11 bases, J shed 5 bases, and the junction held 6 bases outside the gene matches. The germline CDR1 and CDR2 sequences are SNHLY and FYNNEI. This CDR3 contains 12 residues. In nucleotides, the CDR3 is TGTGCCGGGACAGGGTTTGCGACTGAAGCTTTCTTT. It is translated as CAGTGFATEAFF.

The sample holds a few counts of this clonotype. V and J are TRBV20-1 and TRBJ2-2; D is undetermined. V lost 7 bases, J lost 2 bases, and 14 bases lay in between. Germline V lookup: CDR1 DFQATT, CDR2 SNEGSKA (reference sequence). CDR3 size: 14 residues. The CDR3 sequence: CSDPNVINTGELFF. CDR3 sequence (DNA): TGCAGTGACCCGAATGTGATAAACACCGGGGAGCTGTTTTTT.

Only a few counts were recorded for this clonotype. In DNA form, the CDR3 reads TGTGCCAGTAGTGATAGCTCCTATAATTCACCCCTCCACTTT. This gives the protein CASSDSSYNSPLHF. The chain employs TRBV19 and TRBJ1-6; D gene unclear. Per germline, CDR1 LNHDA and CDR2 SQIVND (reference sequence). Trimming shortened V by 5 bases and J by 0 bases, and 5 bases separated the two germline ends. The CDR3 spans 14 residues. Full variable domain (outside the CDR3, taken from reference TRBV19 and TRBJ1-6): DGGITQSPKYLFRKEGQNVTLSCEQNLNHDAMYWYRQDPGQGLRLIYYSQIVNDFQKGDIAEGYSVSREKKESFPLTVTSAQKNPTAFYLCASSDSSYNSPLHFGNGTRLTVT.

In this sample, this clonotype turned up many times. J is TRBJ1-1 and V is TRBV6-1; 9 nucleotides line up with TRBD1. The CDR3 has 15 residues. Germline trimming cut 10 bases from V and 5 bases from J; bases unmatched to any gene: 14. The germline CDR1 and CDR2 sequences are MNHNS and SASEGT. CDR3 sequence: CATAPLTGGGTEAFF. CDR3 DNA: TGTGCCACCGCACCGTTGACAGGGGGAGGGACTGAAGCTTTCTTT.

This clonotype was picked up a small number of times. The chain uses TRBV30 and TRBJ1-1; 7 positions match TRBD1. CDR1 GTSNPN and CDR2 SVGIG come from the germline V gene (reference sequence). The CDR3 has 14 residues. The junction had 4 bases not matched to a gene; V was cut back by 2 bases and J by 1 base. The chain's CDR3 is CAWSRQGRNTEAFF. The CDR3 DNA follows: TGTGCCTGGAGTCGACAGGGACGGAACACTGAAGCTTTCTTT.

The gene calls are TRBV25-1 and TRBJ2-7, with 8 nucleotides matching TRBD1. The CDR3 has 13 amino acids. V lost 7 bases and J lost 0; bases outside the gene matches: 2. Germline V gene sequence: CDR1 MGHDK, CDR2 SYGVNS. CDR3 residues: CASTGGFSYEQYF. In DNA form, the CDR3 reads TGTGCCAGCACAGGGGGCTTCTCCTACGAGCAGTACTTC.

This clonotype was seen a few times. The J gene is TRBJ2-7, the V gene TRBV11-2; 8 positions agree with TRBD1. V was pared by 1 base and J by 0 bases, with 2 bases of the junction left unmatched. The CDR3 covers 15 residues. The germline V gene has CDR1 SGHAT and CDR2 FQNNGV. The CDR3 DNA follows: TGTGCCAGCAGCTTAGGGACAGGGTACTCCTACGAGCAGTACTTC. It codes for CASSLGTGYSYEQYF.

This chain joins TRBV5-6 and TRBJ1-4, with 10 bases identical to TRBD1. Losses at the gene ends were 4 bases for V and 11 bases for J; bases not matched to a gene: 8. Germline assignment: CDR1 SGHDT and CDR2 YYEEEE. The CDR3 has 14 amino acids. The chain's CDR3 is CASSLRTGGWKLFF. The DNA for the CDR3 is TGTGCCAGCAGCCTGCGGACAGGGGGATGGAAACTGTTTTTT.

This clonotype was counted ten times or more. V is TRBV29-1 and J is TRBJ2-3; D remains ambiguous. V lost 3 bases and J 5 bases, leaving 15 bases between the germline ends. The CDR3 covers 14 residues. Germline CDR1 is SQVTM and CDR2 is ANQGSEA. The CDR3 sequence is CSVETGNTQDTQYF. In nucleotides, the CDR3 is TGCAGCGTTGAGACCGGTAACACACAAGATACGCAGTATTTT.

Details on this clonotype: A much bigger clone sits one base away, suggesting this may be a read error. The genes are TRBV12-3 or TRBV12-4 and TRBJ1-6, with D hard to call. Trimming cost V 3 bases and J 0 bases, with 15 bases left between them. The CDR3 is 18 residues long. The CDR3 protein is CASSFGNHLSSYNSPLHF. DNA of the CDR3: TGTGCCAGCAGTTTCGGAAACCACCTGAGCTCCTATAATTCACCCCTCCACTTT.

This clonotype was counted many times. V and J are TRBV6-6 and TRBJ1-1; weak D call: TRBD1 (6 bases). V was cut by 6 bases and J by 5 bases, with 13 bases left in between. The CDR3 consists of 13 residues. The germline CDR1 and CDR2 sequences are MNHNY and SVGAGI (reference sequence). The CDR3 reads CASRPEDRTEAFF. CDR3 DNA: TGTGCCAGCAGGCCAGAGGACAGAACTGAAGCTTTCTTT.

Details on this clonotype: Since a much larger clone is just one base distant, this may be a read error. The genes are TRBV7-6 and TRBJ1-3; D gene ambiguous. CDR3 length: 16 amino acids. Germline V CDR1 and CDR2: SGHVS, FNYEAQ. The V and J ends lost 8 bases and 0 bases respectively, with 17 bases between them. CDR3 loop: CASGLFGESSGNTIYF. The CDR3 DNA follows: TGTGCCAGCGGCCTCTTTGGGGAAAGCTCTGGAAACACCATATATTTT.

The sample holds many counts of this clonotype. The chain is built from TRBV18 and TRBJ2-2, with 10 bases fitting TRBD1. V trimming: 4 bases; J trimming: 3 bases; junction bases outside the gene matches: 5. The germline CDR1 and CDR2 sequences are KGHSH and LQKENI. The CDR3 totals 16 residues. This CDR3 is CASSRRQGADTGELFF. The CDR3 DNA reads as TGTGCCAGCTCACGCCGACAGGGGGCAGACACCGGGGAGCTGTTTTTT.

This clonotype was picked up a small number of times. V is TRBV9 and J is TRBJ2-7, with 7 bases fitting TRBD2. The CDR3 runs 16 residues. V lost 0 bases to trimming and J lost 2 bases; unmatched junction nucleotides: 8. The germline V gene encodes CDR1 SGDLS and CDR2 YYNGEE. The CDR3 nucleotides are TGTGCCAGCAGCGTAGTTGCCAATGCGGGGGCCTACGAGCAGTACTTC. Translation: CASSVVANAGAYEQYF.

The J gene is TRBJ1-4, the V gene TRBV20-1, with D perhaps TRBD1 (5 bases). This CDR3 contains 14 residues. Germline CDR1 DFQATT, CDR2 SNEGSKA (reference sequence). Deletions cut 3 bases from V and 3 bases from J, with 11 bases between. The CDR3 sequence: CSASVTVSNEKLFF. The CDR3, as DNA: TGCAGTGCTAGTGTGACAGTCTCTAATGAAAAACTGTTTTTT.

The V gene is TRBV11-2, the J gene TRBJ2-1; D gene ambiguous. V lost 5 bases to trimming and J lost 3 bases, with 8 bases between them. The germline V gene has CDR1 SGHAT and CDR2 FQNNGV. CDR3 length equals 13 residues. CDR3 loop: CASSPGVYNEQFF. The CDR3 nucleotides read TGTGCCAGCAGCCCCGGAGTCTACAATGAGCAGTTCTTC.

At least ten counts were recorded for this clonotype. The chain recombines TRBV20-1 with TRBJ2-3; possibly TRBD1 for D (6 bases). The CDR3 length is 15 residues. Germline V gene lookup returns CDR1 DFQATT and CDR2 SNEGSKA (reference sequence). The CDR3 sequence: CSPPDRWGQTDTQYF. The DNA for the CDR3 is TGCAGCCCGCCCGACAGGTGGGGCCAGACAGATACGCAGTATTTT.

In its sample, this clonotype was seen many times. The chain has TRBV20-1 and TRBJ2-1, with D possibly being TRBD1 (5 bases). Per the germline V gene, CDR1 is DFQATT and CDR2 is SNEGSKA (reference sequence). The CDR3 is made up of 13 amino acids. V lost 3 bases, J lost 7 bases, and 13 bases lay in between. Here the CDR3 reads CSARRTTRNEQFF. CDR3 sequence (DNA): TGCAGTGCTAGGAGGACAACAAGGAATGAGCAGTTCTTC.

The V gene is TRBV6-5, the J gene TRBJ2-7; 7 bases are shared with TRBD2. Germline V gives CDR1 MNHEY, CDR2 SVGAGI. The CDR3 has 16 residues. Trimming at V came to 6 bases and at J to 1 base, leaving 12 bases not matched to a gene. The CDR3, as DNA: TGTGCCAGCAGCCACTCTTCGGGGGGACCGTCCTACGAGCAGTACTTC. As protein: CASSHSSGGPSYEQYF.

This clonotype has at least ten counts. The chain recombines TRBV7-9 with TRBJ2-1, with a weak D call TRBD2 (6 bases). Per the germline V gene, CDR1 is SEHNR and CDR2 is FQNEAQ (reference sequence). This CDR3 contains 15 residues. Trimming took off 1 base at V and 2 bases at J, with 9 bases between the two ends. The CDR3 coding sequence is TGTGCCAGCAGCTTAGTTGCGGGGCCCTACAATGAGCAGTTCTTC. The encoded protein is CASSLVAGPYNEQFF.

This clonotype has a handful of counts. The V and J genes are TRBV29-1 and TRBJ2-3; no firm D call. V lost 5 bases and J 4 bases, leaving 13 bases between the germline ends. Germline CDR1 SQVTM, CDR2 ANQGSEA. This CDR3 has 13 residues. The CDR3 region is CSVNLRVADTQYF. DNA of the CDR3: TGCAGCGTTAACCTCCGTGTCGCAGATACGCAGTATTTT.

This chain's CDR3 is CSVPLQTIYNEQFF. CDR3 coding DNA: TGCAGTGTCCCACTACAGACGATCTACAATGAGCAGTTCTTC. The chain joins TRBV20-1 to TRBJ2-1; no reliable D call. V lost 7 bases, J lost 3 bases, and 16 bases lay in between. The CDR3 runs to 14 residues. The germline V gene encodes CDR1 DFQATT and CDR2 SNEGSKA (reference sequence).

This clonotype showed up just a few times. This chain links TRBV20-1 with TRBJ2-1, with D hard to call. Germline V gene data show CDR1 as DFQATT and CDR2 as SNEGSKA (reference sequence). Trimming removed 5 bases from V and 7 bases from J, with 15 bases in between. The CDR3 runs to 13 residues. In DNA form, the CDR3 reads TGCAGTGCTTCGGTATTCGGCAGGAATGAGCAGTTCTTC. Translated, it gives CSASVFGRNEQFF.

The rearrangement links TRBV29-1 to TRBJ2-3; the D call may be TRBD1 or TRBD2 (5 bases each). The CDR3 covers 12 residues. Trimming cost V 6 bases and J 4 bases, with 11 bases left between them. Germline V gene lookup returns CDR1 SQVTM and CDR2 ANQGSEA. CDR3 loop: CSVDGTPDTQYF. The CDR3 bases are TGCAGCGTGGACGGGACCCCAGATACGCAGTATTTT.

This clonotype was seen a handful of times. The V gene is TRBV2, the J gene TRBJ2-1; D perhaps matches TRBD2 (6 bases). The V end was cut by 3 bases, the J end by 7 bases, with 13 bases between. This CDR3 is 14 amino acids long. CDR1 is SNHLY, CDR2 FYNNEI, per germline. This CDR3 is CASSDGAGWNEQFF. The CDR3 region has the DNA TGTGCCAGCAGTGACGGAGCGGGTTGGAATGAGCAGTTCTTC. Full variable domain (rest looked up from reference TRBV2 and TRBJ2-1): EPEVTQTPSHQVTQMGQEVILRCVPISNHLYFYWYRQILGQKVEFLVSFYNNEISEKSEIFDDQFSVERPDGSNFTLKIRSTKLEDSAMYFCASSDGAGWNEQFFGPGTRLTVL.